The 32 T cell receptor beta chains in this list originate from one sample, sequenced in a study of T cell clonality in common variable immunodeficiency. Overall study findings and caveats: Common variable immunodeficiency TCR beta sequences reportedly had fewer deletions and N-nucleotide insertions.

Antigen specificity for these receptors is unknown. Libraries were prepared by immunoSEQ multiplex PCR; TCRdb keeps only in-frame clonotypes and omits some of them. The data show about 23,000 clones, with none appearing a single time. Sequencing was done on a sample of peripheral blood mononuclear cells. The receptor set was obtained from a human donor with common variable immunodeficiency.

Note on this clone: The read halts 3 residues ahead of the CDR3 end, with the missing end drawn from the germline J gene. The gene calls are TRBV30 and TRBJ2-7; 8 nucleotides agree with TRBD1. Losses at the gene ends were 3 bases for V and 2 bases for J; bases not matched to a gene: 9. CDR3 size: 15 residues. Germline-derived CDR1 and CDR2 are GTSNPN and SVGIG (reference sequence). This CDR3 reads CAWSHRDRFPYEQYF. The sequenced CDR3 bases are TGTGCCTGGAGCCACCGGGACAGGTTTCCCTACGAG. Full variable domain (missing parts from reference TRBV30 and TRBJ2-7): SQTIHQWPATLVQPVGSPLSLECTVEGTSNPNLYWYRQAAGRGLQLLFYSVGIGQISSEVPQNLSASRPQDRQFILSSKKLLLSDSGFYLCAWSHRDRFPYEQYFGPGTRLTVT.

This clone occurred many times. The read comes to an end 3 residues before the CDR3 does, leaving the germline J gene to fill in the end. The rearrangement joins TRBV29-1 to TRBJ1-3, with D possibly being TRBD1 (5 bases). The CDR3 consists of 11 residues. From germline, CDR1 is SQVTM and CDR2 ANQGSEA. Trimming took 4 bases from V and 7 from J, leaving 8 bases between them. The CDR3 DNA, read in part, is TGCAGCGTTGGTGAGGGGAACACC. This encodes CSVGEGNT. The full-length CDR3 reads as CSVGEGNTIYF.

About this clone itself: The observed sequence ends 3 residues before the CDR3 terminus, with the missing tail filled in from the germline J gene. This rearrangement joins TRBV7-2 to TRBJ1-6, with TRBD1 matching 7 bases. The CDR3 has 15 residues. The V segment lost 4 bases and the J segment 9 bases; nucleotides outside the gene matches: 9. The germline V gene encodes CDR1 SGHTA and CDR2 FQGNSA. This chain's CDR3 is CASSSGQLQLSPLHF. CDR3 bases read: TGTGCCAGCAGCTCGGGACAGCTTCAGCTTTCACCC.

A few counts support this clone. The observed sequence ends 3 residues before the CDR3 terminus, with the missing tail filled in from the germline J gene. The V call is TRBV5-1, the J call TRBJ2-2; 7 nucleotides align to TRBD1. Germline lookup yields CDR1 SGHRS and CDR2 YFSETQ. The V segment lost 10 bases and the J segment 2 bases; nucleotides outside the gene matches: 8. The CDR3 covers 14 residues. This chain's CDR3 is CASGTEDNTGELFF. CDR3 DNA, as far as it was read: TGCGCCTCTGGGACAGAAGATAACACCGGGGAG.

Regarding this clone: The read comes to an end 3 residues before the CDR3 does, leaving the germline J gene to fill in the end. This chain joins TRBV7-3 and TRBJ2-1; D may be TRBD2 (6 bases). The CDR3 extends over 15 amino acids. The V end was cut by 1 base, the J end by 4 bases, with 11 bases between. The germline V gene encodes CDR1 SGHTA and CDR2 FQGTGA. The sequenced part of the CDR3 DNA is TGTGCCAGCAGCTTAAGGAGGGCCCGGTACAATGAG. Protein: CASSLRRARYNE. The entire CDR3 reads CASSLRRARYNEQFF.

With respect to this clone: The read finishes 3 residues shy of the CDR3 end, and the germline J gene is used to complete it. V and J are TRBV29-1 and TRBJ2-7; D ambiguous. V was clipped by 4 bases and J by 2 bases, with 12 bases between them. Germline V gives CDR1 SQVTM, CDR2 ANQGSEA. This CDR3 is built from 13 residues. CDR3 in amino acids: CSVGQASAYEQYF. The DNA read from the CDR3 is TGCAGCGTTGGGCAAGCGTCCGCCTACGAG.

This clone was seen ten or more times. The missing CDR3 end, 3 residues past where the read stops, is filled in from the germline J gene. The rearrangement uses TRBV18 and TRBJ2-7; TRBD1 matches at 7 bases. The CDR3 runs to 15 residues. V shed 9 bases, J shed 0 bases, and the junction held 11 bases outside the gene matches. The germline V gene encodes CDR1 KGHSH and CDR2 LQKENI. Partial CDR3 DNA: TGTGCCAGTTCGAACCAAGGACAGGCCTCCTACGAG. It is translated as CASSNQGQASYE. The whole CDR3 sequence reads CASSNQGQASYEQYF. Supplemented by reference TRBV18 and TRBJ2-7, the full variable domain reads NAGVMQNPRHLVRRRGQEARLRCSPMKGHSHVYWYRQLPEEGLKFMVYLQKENIIDESGMPKERFSAEFPKEGPSILRIQQVVRGDSAAYFCASSNQGQASYEQYFGPGTRLTVT.

Turning to this clone: Read data end 3 residues before the CDR3 end; the end is taken from the germline J gene. The chain recombines TRBV7-6 with TRBJ1-2; TRBD1 might be the D (5 bases). The CDR3 totals 16 residues. Germline V gives CDR1 SGHVS, CDR2 FNYEAQ. Partial CDR3 DNA: TGTGCCAGCAGCATAGGGCGGAGCGCCGCATCAGGGGGC. Its translation is CASSIGRSAASGG. The whole CDR3 region reads CASSIGRSAASGGYTF.

A few counts support this clone. At one boundary the junction diverges from the germline segment, which might be a read error. The read stops 3 residues short of the end of the CDR3; the missing end is completed from the germline J gene. This chain joins TRBV2 and TRBJ1-2; 9 bases agree with TRBD1. The length of the CDR3 is 14 residues. Per the germline V gene, CDR1 is SNHLY and CDR2 is FYNNEI. Incomplete CDR3 DNA: TGTGCCAGCAGGGAAGGGACAGGGAGAGGCGGC. It is translated as CASREGTGRGG. The full-length CDR3 reads as CASREGTGRGGYTF.

This clone was found many times. The missing CDR3 end, 3 residues past where the read stops, is filled in from the germline J gene. The chain is built from TRBV6-4 and TRBJ2-2; TRBD1 agrees at 8 bases. Losses at the gene ends were 3 bases for V and 3 bases for J; bases not matched to a gene: 3. CDR1 and CDR2 from the germline V gene are MRHNA and SNTAGT. The CDR3 consists of 15 residues. The covered CDR3 bases are TGTGCCAGCAGTGAGCAACAGGGGGACACCGGGGAG. Translating it yields CASSEQQGDTGE. The whole CDR3 reads CASSEQQGDTGELFF.

The table lists this clone with many counts. Read sequence stops 3 residues before the CDR3 end, and the germline J gene provides the missing end. The chain couples TRBV2 to TRBJ2-7; 12 bases match TRBD2. V shed 5 bases, J shed 2 bases, and the junction held 1 base outside the gene matches. CDR1 is SNHLY and CDR2 is FYNNEI in the germline V gene. This CDR3 comprises 14 residues. CDR3 DNA, as far as it was read: TGTGCCAGCAGTCGACTAGCGGGGGCCTACGAG. Protein: CASSRLAGAYE. Given in full, the CDR3 is CASSRLAGAYEQYF.

With respect to this clone: From the germline J gene comes the end of the CDR3, since the read stops 3 residues before it. The chain uses TRBV2 and TRBJ2-3, with 7 positions matching TRBD2. The CDR3 is made up of 15 amino acids. Germline V gene data show CDR1 as SNHLY and CDR2 as FYNNEI. V gave up 2 bases and J gave up 7 bases; unmatched junction bases: 9. The CDR3 is CASSELGTTLNTQYF. The part of the CDR3 DNA that was read is TGTGCCAGCAGTGAACTCGGGACTACCTTGAATACG.

Notes on this clone: The CDR3 end lies 3 residues beyond the end of the read and is filled in from the germline J gene. The chain employs TRBV2 and TRBJ2-2, with a weak D call TRBD2 (6 bases). The germline gives CDR1 SNHLY, CDR2 FYNNEI. This CDR3 spans 13 amino acids. The germline V and J ends were trimmed by 8 bases and 5 bases, with 12 bases remaining between them. Incomplete CDR3 DNA: TGTGCCAGCCGGGGGACGGGGACCGGGGAG. It translates to CASRGTGTGE. The complete CDR3 protein is CASRGTGTGELFF. Using reference TRBV2 and TRBJ2-2 for the parts outside the CDR3, the full variable domain is EPEVTQTPSHQVTQMGQEVILRCVPISNHLYFYWYRQILGQKVEFLVSFYNNEISEKSEIFDDQFSVERPDGSNFTLKIRSTKLEDSAMYFCASRGTGTGELFFGEGSRLTVL.

This clone was counted at least ten times. The read ends 3 residues early relative to the CDR3; the germline J gene fills the gap. This rearrangement joins TRBV6-2 or TRBV6-3 to TRBJ2-7; 16 bases are shared with TRBD2. J was trimmed by 6 bases and V by 7 bases; bases with no gene match: 6. The V gene's germline CDR1 is MNHEY and CDR2 SVGEGT. This CDR3 is 15 amino acids long. The DNA read from the CDR3 is TGTGCCAGCATCGCGGGACTAGCGGGAGGGCGCGAG. Translating it yields CASIAGLAGGRE. In full, the CDR3 is CASIAGLAGGREQYF.

This clone was detected ten times or more. The CDR3 end lies 3 residues beyond the end of the read and is filled in from the germline J gene. The rearrangement links TRBV29-1 to TRBJ2-1, with 10 bases aligning to TRBD1. V shed 4 bases, J shed 4 bases, and the junction held 7 bases outside the gene matches. The CDR3 has 15 amino acids. Germline values: CDR1 SQVTM, CDR2 ANQGSEA. The CDR3 sequence is CSVVSDRGGYNEQFF. The CDR3 bases that were read are TGCAGCGTTGTTTCGGACAGGGGGGGATACAATGAG.

This clone was counted only a few times. The CDR3 goes on 3 residues after the read ends, and that part is filled in from the germline J gene. V gene TRBV6-2 or TRBV6-3 combines with J gene TRBJ2-1, with TRBD2 identical over 11 bases. Losses at the gene ends were 7 bases for V and 6 bases for J; bases not matched to a gene: 5. CDR3 length equals 14 residues. Germline loops: CDR1 MNHEY, CDR2 SVGEGT. The CDR3 loop is CASTVAGGRNEQFF. CDR3 DNA (partial): TGTGCCAGCACTGTAGCGGGGGGGCGCAATGAG.

Notes on this clone: The read ends 3 residues before the CDR3 terminus; that terminus is restored from the germline J gene. The J gene is TRBJ2-1, the V gene TRBV7-2; D is uncertain. The CDR3 consists of 14 residues. The V gene lost 1 base and the J gene lost 1 base, with 5 bases spanning the gap. Germline CDR1 and CDR2: SGHTA and FQGNSA. The CDR3 DNA, read in part, is TGTGCCAGCAGCTTAGACAGTTCCTACAATGAG. Its protein is CASSLDSSYNE. The whole CDR3 protein reads CASSLDSSYNEQFF.

Within the sample, this clone is medium-sized. Read sequence stops 3 residues before the CDR3 end, and the germline J gene provides the missing end. The V and J genes are TRBV18 and TRBJ2-2, with D tentatively TRBD1 (6 bases). Germline-derived CDR1 and CDR2 are KGHSH and LQKENI. The CDR3 covers 14 residues. The germline V and J ends were trimmed by 4 bases and 1 base, with 7 bases remaining between them. The part of the CDR3 DNA that was read is TGTGCCAGCTCACTACAGGGGAACACCGGGGAG. It codes for CASSLQGNTGE. The CDR3 as a whole reads CASSLQGNTGELFF. Full variable domain (outside the CDR3, taken from reference TRBV18 and TRBJ2-2): NAGVMQNPRHLVRRRGQEARLRCSPMKGHSHVYWYRQLPEEGLKFMVYLQKENIIDESGMPKERFSAEFPKEGPSILRIQQVVRGDSAAYFCASSLQGNTGELFFGEGSRLTVL.

This clone was counted between two and nine times. CDR3 DNA (partial): TGCGCCAGCAGCGAAGGGACTAGCGGGTACCAAGAGACC. Its translation is CASSEGTSGYQET. The CDR3 reads in full as CASSEGTSGYQETQYF. V gene TRBV5-1 combines with J gene TRBJ2-5; TRBD2 agrees at 12 bases. The CDR3 end is not reached by the read, which stops 3 residues before it; the germline J gene fills it in. Germline CDR1 SGHRS, CDR2 YFSETQ. With 4 bases clipped from V and 0 bases from J, the junction kept 4 bases outside the gene matches. The CDR3 spans 16 residues.

The CDR3 reads CASSTPGQGSGELFF. The DNA read from the CDR3 is TGTGCCAGTAGTACCCCGGGACAGGGGTCCGGGGAG. V is TRBV19 and J is TRBJ2-2; 10 bases match TRBD1. The CDR3 end lies 3 residues beyond the end of the read and is filled in from the germline J gene. The length of the CDR3 is 15 residues. Losses at the gene ends were 4 bases for V and 6 bases for J; bases not matched to a gene: 5. CDR1 is LNHDA and CDR2 is SQIVND in the germline V gene (reference sequence).

With respect to this clone: From the germline J gene comes the end of the CDR3, since the read stops 3 residues before it. The chain is built from TRBV5-6 and TRBJ1-1; D not resolved. Germline values: CDR1 SGHDT, CDR2 YYEEEE. CDR3 length: 12 amino acids. V was clipped by 0 bases and J by 5 bases, with 5 bases between them. Partial CDR3 DNA: TGTGCCAGCAGCTTGGCACGGACTGAA. Translation gives CASSLARTE. The CDR3 in full is CASSLARTEAFF. The full variable domain, rest sourced from reference TRBV5-6 and TRBJ1-1, is DAGVTQSPTHLIKTRGQQVTLRCSPKSGHDTVSWYQQALGQGPQFIFQYYEEEERQRGNFPDRFSGHQFPNYSSELNVNALLLGDSALYLCASSLARTEAFFGQGTRLTVV.

This clone was counted ten times or more. The read ends 3 residues before the CDR3 terminus; that terminus is restored from the germline J gene. The chain links TRBV18 to TRBJ1-1; D remains ambiguous. The V end was cut by 2 bases, the J end by 3 bases, with 10 bases between. Looked up from germline, CDR1 is KGHSH and CDR2 is LQKENI. CDR3 length: 14 amino acids. Partial CDR3 DNA: TGTGCCAGCTCACCATTAGGAGGGTACACTGAA. This sequence encodes CASSPLGGYTE. The full CDR3 reads CASSPLGGYTEAFF. Full variable domain (outside the CDR3, taken from reference TRBV18 and TRBJ1-1): NAGVMQNPRHLVRRRGQEARLRCSPMKGHSHVYWYRQLPEEGLKFMVYLQKENIIDESGMPKERFSAEFPKEGPSILRIQQVVRGDSAAYFCASSPLGGYTEAFFGQGTRLTVV.

This clone was counted many times. The read is 3 residues too short to cover the CDR3 end, so that end is filled in from the germline J gene. This chain links TRBV30 with TRBJ2-2; 10 bases fit TRBD2. After removal of 1 base from V and 3 bases from J, the junction contained 8 bases not matched to a gene. The length of the CDR3 is 17 residues. From germline, CDR1 is GTSNPN and CDR2 SVGIG (reference sequence). CDR3 DNA, as far as it was read: TGTGCCTGGAGTGGGCTAGCGGGAGCTGGGGACACCGGGGAG. As protein: CAWSGLAGAGDTGE. The whole CDR3 sequence is CAWSGLAGAGDTGELFF.

This clone was observed many times. The CDR3 extends 3 residues past the end of the read, so its final part is completed from the germline J gene. The J gene is TRBJ1-6, the V gene TRBV18; D uncertain. V was clipped by 5 bases and J by 6 bases, with 11 bases between them. CDR1 and CDR2 from the germline V gene are KGHSH and LQKENI. The CDR3 covers 14 residues. Partial CDR3 DNA: TGTGCCAGCTCAAGCGGCGTGGTTAATTCACCC. Protein: CASSSGVVNSP. The whole CDR3 sequence is CASSSGVVNSPLHF.

This clone has more than one count but fewer than ten. CDR3 in amino acids: CSASSVTAYEQYF. The sequenced CDR3 bases are TGCAGTGCTTCTAGCGTTACGGCCTACGAG. The chain links TRBV20-1 to TRBJ2-7; D perhaps matches TRBD2 (6 bases). The CDR3 end lies 3 residues beyond the end of the read and is filled in from the germline J gene. Looked up from germline, CDR1 is DFQATT and CDR2 is SNEGSKA (reference sequence). This CDR3 region has 13 residues. Trimming pared 5 bases from V and 2 bases from J, leaving 13 bases between.

This clone has more than one count but fewer than ten. The read comes to an end 3 residues before the CDR3 does, leaving the germline J gene to fill in the end. The gene calls are TRBV18 and TRBJ1-2; 8 nucleotides align to TRBD1. Germline V gene lookup returns CDR1 KGHSH and CDR2 LQKENI. This CDR3 comprises 15 residues. With 4 bases clipped from V and 6 bases from J, the junction kept 10 bases outside the gene matches. The chain's CDR3 is CASSLPGQGRNGYTF. CDR3 DNA (partial): TGTGCCAGCTCACTCCCCGGACAGGGTAGGAATGGC.

This clone was seen a few times. With the read ending 3 residues before the CDR3 end, the germline J gene is used to fill in that end. V usage is TRBV18 and J usage is TRBJ1-6, with 9 bases aligning to TRBD1. Trimming took 6 bases from V and 6 from J; bases not matched to a gene: 3. The germline CDR1 and CDR2 sequences are KGHSH and LQKENI. This CDR3 is built from 14 residues. CDR3 bases read: TGTGCCAGCTCGGAGACAGGGGGTAATTCACCC. Its protein is CASSETGGNSP. The CDR3 reads in full as CASSETGGNSPLHF.

This clone has more than one count but fewer than ten. The CDR3 is cut off 3 residues early in the read; its end comes from the germline J gene. The rearrangement uses TRBV5-6 and TRBJ1-2; a weak D match, TRBD1 (5 bases). V lost 0 bases to trimming and J lost 7 bases, with 10 bases between them. The CDR3 is 13 residues long. Germline V gives CDR1 SGHDT, CDR2 YYEEEE. The CDR3: CASSLAGGSGYTF. The sequenced part of the CDR3 DNA is TGTGCCAGCAGCTTGGCGGGGGGTAGTGGC.

In the case of this clone: The CDR3 is cut off 3 residues early in the read; its end comes from the germline J gene. The J gene is TRBJ1-2, the V gene TRBV19; TRBD1 might be the D (5 bases). CDR1 LNHDA and CDR2 SQIVND come from the germline V gene (reference sequence). The CDR3 runs to 14 residues. The V end lost 6 bases, the J end lost 0 bases, and 11 bases lay between the germline ends. The chain's CDR3 is CASRKAGTNYGYTF. The covered CDR3 bases are TGTGCCAGTAGAAAGGCAGGGACTAACTATGGC.

This clone has a count of ten or more. CDR3 amino acids: CASSLAGNEQFF. Partial CDR3 DNA: TGCGCCAGCAGCTTGGCAGGGAATGAG. The chain uses TRBV5-1 and TRBJ2-1; weak D call: TRBD1 (5 bases). The sequenced fragment ends 3 residues before the CDR3 boundary, so the rest is inferred from the germline J gene. V gave up 0 bases and J gave up 7 bases, with 5 bases separating them. This CDR3 contains 12 residues. Germline V CDR1 and CDR2: SGHRS, YFSETQ.

With respect to this clone: The CDR3 goes on 3 residues after the read ends, and that part is filled in from the germline J gene. The chain couples TRBV5-6 to TRBJ1-6; D is undetermined. CDR3 size: 14 residues. Germline V gene sequence: CDR1 SGHDT, CDR2 YYEEEE. The V gene lost 7 bases and the J gene lost 6 bases, with 14 bases spanning the gap. The CDR3 is CASQSGLGNSPLHF. The sequenced part of the CDR3 DNA is TGTGCCAGCCAAAGCGGCCTAGGTAATTCACCC.

This clone was detected only a few times. The CDR3 end lies 3 residues beyond the end of the read and is filled in from the germline J gene. This sequence joins TRBV19 and TRBJ2-2; D perhaps matches TRBD2 (5 bases). V lost 3 bases and J 1 base, leaving 12 bases between the germline ends. This CDR3 has 16 residues. Germline CDR1 is LNHDA and CDR2 is SQIVND (reference sequence). The CDR3 DNA, read in part, is TGTGCCAGTAGTATTACCAGCCGGGGGAACACCGGGGAG. Protein sequence: CASSITSRGNTGE. The CDR3 reads in full as CASSITSRGNTGELFF.